Described below is a single TCR beta chain sequence and its context. This entry is derived from a study of CD8 T cells in Susac syndrome. With random hexamers, roughly 0.45 to 1 ug RNA was reverse transcribed. TCRdb reanalysed the immunoSEQ multiplex PCR reads using MiXCR and keeps one entry per CDR3 protein. The sample records about 430,000 distinct CDR3 sequences, 75% to 90% being singletons. V lost 3 bases to trimming and J lost 1 base, with 3 bases between them. Germline-derived CDR1 and CDR2 are SQVTM and ANQGSEA. This CDR3 comprises 11 residues. Specimen: CD8+ T cells from PBMCs. The V call is TRBV29-1, the J call TRBJ1-1; D call uncertain. This TCR was sampled from a human donor with multiple sclerosis. The CDR3 loop reads CSVDTNTEAFF. CDR3 sequence (DNA): TGCAGCGTTGATACGAACACTGAAGCTTTCTTT.